This record covers a single TCR beta chain. Its antigen is not known. This record comes from a study of cytomegalovirus exposure and HLA in healthy donors. Study results and limitations: A later analysis linked a missense variant in DCLRE1C to the trimming of TCR beta V and J genes. Judged likely to be a sequencing artifact was a cluster of highly shared sequence variants. Productive status was seen about 87% or about 30% of the time for most TCR beta V segments in an earlier analysis. Researchers catalogued under 200 TCR beta chains as cytomegalovirus-associated.

PCR employed 60 Vbeta and 13 Jbeta primers. The protocol was immunoSEQ multiplex PCR, while the TCRdb copy is restricted to in-frame clones and leaves out a portion. This table has about 43,000 clones, about two thirds appearing once. Specimen: PBMCs. The clonotype comes from a man in his sixties in good health and CMV-seropositive.

CDR3 protein: CASRSQGLFYGYTF. The CDR3 DNA follows: TGTGCCAGCAGAAGCCAGGGGCTCTTCTATGGCTACACCTTC. This rearrangement joins TRBV27 to TRBJ1-2; possibly TRBD1 for D (6 bases). The CDR3 is made up of 14 amino acids. The V gene lost 6 bases and the J gene lost 4 bases, with 15 bases spanning the gap. Germline-derived CDR1 and CDR2 are MNHEY and SMNVEV (reference sequence).